These 9 T cell receptor beta chains were sequenced from one sample in a study of blood T cell repertoires in COVID-19. Libraries were prepared by immunoSEQ multiplex PCR; TCRdb keeps only in-frame clonotypes and omits some of them. The profile shows some 100,000 clones, 75% to 85% of them singletons. What was sequenced was peripheral blood. These receptors were obtained from a woman of 80 years or more with active or convalescent COVID-19.

In DNA, the CDR3 is TGTGCCAGCAGCCAAGAACGGGGGACTAGCGGGTCTCACGAGCAGTACTTC. Amino acids: CASSQERGTSGSHEQYF. The chain is built from TRBV3-1 (or the pseudogene TRBV3-2) and TRBJ2-7; 12 nucleotides line up with TRBD2. This CDR3 contains 17 residues. The V and J ends lost 0 bases and 5 bases, in that order; junction bases with no gene match: 8. Per the germline V gene, CDR1 is LGHDT and CDR2 is YNNKEL (reference sequence).

V and J are TRBV29-1 and TRBJ1-5; no reliable D call. Between the trimmed V and J ends, which lost 5 bases and 3 bases, there was a span of 11 bases. Germline-derived CDR1 and CDR2 are SQVTM and ANQGSEA. The CDR3 extends over 13 amino acids. CDR3 in DNA: TGCAGCGTTCAGGATCAGTACAATCAGCCCCAGCATTTT. Translated: CSVQDQYNQPQHF.

The chain links TRBV2 to TRBJ2-3; D is uncertain. CDR3 length: 11 residues. The germline gives CDR1 SNHLY, CDR2 FYNNEI. Trimming cost V 6 bases and J 5 bases, with 6 bases left between them. CDR3 in DNA: TGTGCCAGCAGCTCGGGAGATACGCAGTATTTT. Translation: CASSSGDTQYF.

The chain joins TRBV4-1 to TRBJ1-2; 7 positions agree with TRBD1. CDR1 MGHRA and CDR2 YSYEKL come from the germline V gene. V was pared by 3 bases and J by 7 bases, with 2 bases of the junction left unmatched. CDR3 length: 12 residues. The CDR3 sequence: CASSQNRGGYTF. CDR3 DNA: TGCGCCAGCAGCCAGAACAGGGGTGGCTACACCTTC.

The chain employs TRBV7-6 and TRBJ2-6; D is perhaps TRBD2 (6 bases). This CDR3 is 17 amino acids long. In germline, CDR1 is SGHVS, CDR2 FNYEAQ. V lost 1 base and J lost 0, with 10 bases in between. CDR3 DNA: TGTGCCAGCAGCTTAGAAGCGGGTGCCTCTGGGGCCAACGTCCTGACTTTC. Its translation: CASSLEAGASGANVLTF.

V is TRBV6-1 and J is TRBJ1-1, with unresolved D. The CDR3 is made up of 14 amino acids. CDR1 MNHNS and CDR2 SASEGT come from the germline V gene. V was shortened by 2 bases and J by 10 bases, with 17 bases between the two germline ends. For the CDR3, the DNA is TGTGCCAGCAGTGAATTCATGGTCGAACTAATAGCTTTCTTT. Its protein product is CASSEFMVELIAFF.

J is TRBJ1-1 and V is TRBV19; no firm D call. Trimming cost V 5 bases and J 0 bases, with 7 bases left between them. CDR1 and CDR2 (germline): LNHDA, SQIVND (reference sequence). The CDR3 has 13 amino acids. CDR3 amino acids: CASSPRMNTEAFF. In DNA form, the CDR3 reads TGTGCCAGTAGTCCCAGGATGAACACTGAAGCTTTCTTT.

The genes are TRBV5-1 and TRBJ2-5; possible D gene TRBD2, 5 bases. V was cut by 5 bases and J by 1 base, with 9 bases left in between. From germline, CDR1 is SGHRS and CDR2 YFSETQ. The CDR3 is made up of 13 amino acids. The CDR3 is CASRRGFQETQYF. DNA of the CDR3: TGCGCCAGCAGACGGGGTTTCCAAGAGACCCAGTACTTC.

The rearrangement joins TRBV5-1 to TRBJ2-1, with 11 nucleotides matching TRBD2. The CDR3 contains 17 residues. J lost 3 bases, V lost 1 base, and 6 bases had no gene match. CDR1 is SGHRS and CDR2 is YFSETQ in the germline V gene. The DNA of the CDR3 is TGCGCCAGCAGCTTGTCGGTAGCGGGAGGGTACTACAATGAGCAGTTCTTC. As protein: CASSLSVAGGYYNEQFF.